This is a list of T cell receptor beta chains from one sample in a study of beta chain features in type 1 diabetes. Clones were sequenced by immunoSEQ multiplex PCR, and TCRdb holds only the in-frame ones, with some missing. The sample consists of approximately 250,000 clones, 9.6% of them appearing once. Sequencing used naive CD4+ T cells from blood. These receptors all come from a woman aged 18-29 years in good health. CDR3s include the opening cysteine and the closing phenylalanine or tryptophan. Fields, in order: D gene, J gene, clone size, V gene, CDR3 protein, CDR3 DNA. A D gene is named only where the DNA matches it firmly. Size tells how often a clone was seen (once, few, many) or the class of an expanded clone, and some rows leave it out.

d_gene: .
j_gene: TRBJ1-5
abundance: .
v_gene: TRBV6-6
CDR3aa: CASSSLNQPQHF
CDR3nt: TGTGCCAGCAGTTCCCTCAATCAGCCCCAGCATTTT

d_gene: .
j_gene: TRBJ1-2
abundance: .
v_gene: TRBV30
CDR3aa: CAWSVLVAGTYGYTF
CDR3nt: TGTGCCTGGAGTGTATTGGTGGCAGGAACCTATGGCTACACCTTC

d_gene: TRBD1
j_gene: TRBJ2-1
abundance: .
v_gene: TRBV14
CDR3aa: CASSPGTGGRDSPGNEQFF
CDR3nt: TGTGCCAGCAGCCCCGGGACAGGGGGCAGGGATAGCCCTGGCAATGAGCAGTTCTTC

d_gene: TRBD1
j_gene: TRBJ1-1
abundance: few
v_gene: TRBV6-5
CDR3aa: CASRPPTGPSTEAFF
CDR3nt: TGTGCCAGCAGACCCCCGACAGGGCCATCCACTGAAGCTTTCTTT

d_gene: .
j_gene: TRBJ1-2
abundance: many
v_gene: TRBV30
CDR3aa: CAGAVSRGYTF
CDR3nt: TGTGCCGGGGCGGTTTCGAGGGGCTACACCTTC

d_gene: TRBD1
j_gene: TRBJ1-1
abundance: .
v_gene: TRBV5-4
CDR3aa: CASSRRDRAQGTEAFF
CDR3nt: TGTGCCAGCAGCCGCAGGGACAGGGCTCAGGGGACTGAAGCTTTCTTT

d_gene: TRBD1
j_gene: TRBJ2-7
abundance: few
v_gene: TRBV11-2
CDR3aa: CASSYRGPYEQYF
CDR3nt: TGTGCCAGCAGCTACAGGGGGCCCTACGAGCAGTACTTC

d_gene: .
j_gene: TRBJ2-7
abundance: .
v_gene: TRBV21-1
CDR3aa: CASSSGRRGLAYEQYF
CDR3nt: TGTGCCAGCAGCTCAGGTAGGCGTGGACTAGCCTACGAGCAGTACTTC

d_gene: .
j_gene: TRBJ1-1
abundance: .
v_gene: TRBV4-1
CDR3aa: CASSQGRAMNTEAFF
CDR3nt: TGCGCCAGCAGCCAGGGCAGAGCAATGAACACTGAAGCTTTCTTT

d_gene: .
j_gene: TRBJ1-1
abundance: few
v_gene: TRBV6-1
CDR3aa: CASSERAGYTEAFF
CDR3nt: TGTGCCAGCAGTGAAAGGGCGGGGTACACTGAAGCTTTCTTT

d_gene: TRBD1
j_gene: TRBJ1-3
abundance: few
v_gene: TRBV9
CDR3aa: CASSVSEGQGSGNTIYF
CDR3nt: TGTGCCAGCAGCGTATCCGAGGGACAGGGTTCCGGAAACACCATATATTTT

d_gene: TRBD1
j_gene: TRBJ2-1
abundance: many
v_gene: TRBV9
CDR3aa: CASSAGQGREQFF
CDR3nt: TGTGCCAGCAGCGCGGGACAGGGTCGAGAGCAGTTCTTC

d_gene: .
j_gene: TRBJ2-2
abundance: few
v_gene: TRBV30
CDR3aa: CAWNRDTGELFF
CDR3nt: TGTGCCTGGAACAGGGACACCGGGGAGCTGTTTTTT

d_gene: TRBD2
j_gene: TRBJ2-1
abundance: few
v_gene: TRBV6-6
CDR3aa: CASRMGGGAHEQFF
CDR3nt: TGTGCCAGCAGGATGGGCGGGGGGGCCCATGAGCAGTTCTTC

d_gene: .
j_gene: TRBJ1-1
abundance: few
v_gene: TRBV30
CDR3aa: CAWFPYVRRHTEAFF
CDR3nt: TGTGCCTGGTTTCCCTACGTGAGGAGGCACACTGAAGCTTTCTTT

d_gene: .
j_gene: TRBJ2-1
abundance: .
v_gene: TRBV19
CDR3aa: CASSIQISEQFF
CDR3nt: TGTGCCAGTAGTATCCAGATTTCTGAGCAGTTCTTC

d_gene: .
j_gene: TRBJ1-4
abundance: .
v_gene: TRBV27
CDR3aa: CASSKQGVGEKLFF
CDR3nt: TGTGCCAGCAGTAAACAGGGTGTTGGAGAAAAACTGTTTTTT

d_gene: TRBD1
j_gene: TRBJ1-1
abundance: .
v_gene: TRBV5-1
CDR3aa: CASSLGQGADTEAFF
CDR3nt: TGCGCCAGCAGCTTGGGACAGGGGGCGGACACTGAAGCTTTCTTT

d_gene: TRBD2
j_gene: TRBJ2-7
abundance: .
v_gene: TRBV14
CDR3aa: CASSLTSGRGTYEQYF
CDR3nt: TGTGCCAGCAGCCTAACGAGCGGGAGAGGAACCTACGAGCAGTACTTC

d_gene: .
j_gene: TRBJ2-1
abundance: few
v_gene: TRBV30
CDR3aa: CAWGRRTLSYNEQFF
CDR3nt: TGTGCCTGGGGGAGGCGGACTCTCTCCTACAATGAGCAGTTCTTC

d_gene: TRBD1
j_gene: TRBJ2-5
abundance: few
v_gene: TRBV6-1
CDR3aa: CASSVLPGQGGETQYF
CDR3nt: TGTGCCAGCAGTGTCCTTCCGGGACAGGGGGGAGAGACCCAGTACTTC

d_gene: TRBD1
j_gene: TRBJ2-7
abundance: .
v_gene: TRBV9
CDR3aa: CASSVDSGQGSYEQYF
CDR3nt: TGTGCCAGCAGCGTAGACTCGGGACAGGGTTCCTACGAGCAGTACTTC

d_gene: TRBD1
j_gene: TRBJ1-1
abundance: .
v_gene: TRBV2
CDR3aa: CASIGQGNTEAFF
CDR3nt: TGTGCCAGCATAGGACAGGGCAACACTGAAGCTTTCTTT

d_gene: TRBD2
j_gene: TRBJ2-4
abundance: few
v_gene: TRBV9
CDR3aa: CASSALAGGPLDIQYF
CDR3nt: TGTGCCAGCAGCGCACTAGCGGGAGGGCCGTTGGACATTCAGTACTTC

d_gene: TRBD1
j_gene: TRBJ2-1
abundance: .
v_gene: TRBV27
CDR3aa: CASRLTGGNEQFF
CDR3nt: TGTGCCAGCAGACTGACAGGGGGCAATGAGCAGTTCTTC

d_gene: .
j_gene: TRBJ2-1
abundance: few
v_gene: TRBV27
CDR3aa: CASRLVSPYNEQFF
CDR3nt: TGTGCCAGCAGGCTAGTGTCGCCTTACAATGAGCAGTTCTTC

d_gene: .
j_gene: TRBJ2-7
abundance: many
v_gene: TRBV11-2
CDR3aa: CASEQGWGYEQYF
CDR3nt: TGTGCCAGCGAGCAGGGTTGGGGCTACGAGCAGTACTTC

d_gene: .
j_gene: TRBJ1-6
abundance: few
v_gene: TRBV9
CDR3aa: CASSVGQENSPLHF
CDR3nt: TGTGCCAGCAGCGTAGGACAAGAGAATTCACCCCTCCACTTT

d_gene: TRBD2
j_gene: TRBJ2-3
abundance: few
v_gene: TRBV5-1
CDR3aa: CASSLAKRGSTDTQYF
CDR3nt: TGCGCCAGCAGCTTGGCCAAGCGGGGGTCCACAGATACGCAGTATTTT

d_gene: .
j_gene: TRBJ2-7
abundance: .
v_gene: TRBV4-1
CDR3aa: CASSHPSGGGKYEQYF
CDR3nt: TGCGCCAGCAGCCATCCATCGGGCGGCGGGAAATACGAGCAGTACTTC

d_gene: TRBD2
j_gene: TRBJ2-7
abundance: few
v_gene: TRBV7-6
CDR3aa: CASSLLAGELTAEQYF
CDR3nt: TGTGCCAGCAGCTTACTAGCGGGAGAATTAACTGCTGAGCAGTACTTC

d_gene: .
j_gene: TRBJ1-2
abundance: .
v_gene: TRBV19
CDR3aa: CASSIQGTNGYTF
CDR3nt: TGTGCCAGTAGTATTCAGGGGACGAATGGCTACACCTTC

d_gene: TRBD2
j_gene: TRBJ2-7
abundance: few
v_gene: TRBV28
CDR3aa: CASSLAGGNYEQYF
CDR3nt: TGTGCCAGCAGTTTAGCGGGAGGGAACTACGAGCAGTACTTC

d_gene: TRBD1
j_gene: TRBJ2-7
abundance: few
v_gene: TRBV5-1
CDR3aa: CASSPQPTGTDPYEQYF
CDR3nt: TGCGCCAGCAGCCCACAGCCGACAGGGACGGATCCCTACGAGCAGTACTTC

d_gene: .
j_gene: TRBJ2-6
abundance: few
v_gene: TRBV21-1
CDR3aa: CASSIKCGGSGANVLTF
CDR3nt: TGTGCCAGCAGCATTAAGTGTGGCGGCTCTGGGGCCAACGTCCTGACTTTC

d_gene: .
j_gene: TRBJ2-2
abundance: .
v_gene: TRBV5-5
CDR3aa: CASSLDGLDRELFF
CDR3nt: TGTGCCAGCAGCTTAGATGGGCTTGACCGGGAGCTGTTTTTT

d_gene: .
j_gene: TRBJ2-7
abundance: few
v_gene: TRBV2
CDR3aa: CASSARESSYEQYF
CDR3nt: TGTGCCAGCAGTGCCCGGGAGAGCTCCTACGAGCAGTACTTC

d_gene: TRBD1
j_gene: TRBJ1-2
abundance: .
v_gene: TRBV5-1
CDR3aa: CASSRGGTGNGYTF
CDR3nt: TGCGCCAGCAGTCGAGGCGGGACAGGGAATGGCTACACCTTC

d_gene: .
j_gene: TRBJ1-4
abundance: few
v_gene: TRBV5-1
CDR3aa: CASSWGDTLEKLFF
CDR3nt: TGCGCCAGCAGCTGGGGAGATACACTGGAAAAACTGTTTTTT

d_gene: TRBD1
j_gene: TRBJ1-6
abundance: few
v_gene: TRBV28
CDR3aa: CASSDRVNPLHF
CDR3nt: TGTGCCAGCAGTGACAGGGTTAATCCCCTCCACTTT